Presented here are 19 T cell receptor beta chains from one specimen sequenced in a study of OX40 agonist ivuxolimab in advanced cancers. The assay was immunoSEQ multiplex PCR, and TCRdb's table has in-frame clones only and misses some. This table has 50,000 to 70,000 clones, 93% appearing once. Sequences were derived from CD4+ or CD8+ T cells sorted from blood, sampled in a trial of the OX40 agonist ivuxolimab. The receptors come from an adult with an advanced solid tumor such as melanoma, head and neck, liver or kidney cancer.

In this sample, this clone turned up once. V gene TRBV15 combines with J gene TRBJ2-5; 10 bases are a match to TRBD2. V was pared by 0 bases and J by 5 bases, with 6 bases of the junction left unmatched. Germline V gene lookup returns CDR1 LNHNV and CDR2 YYDKDF (reference sequence). The CDR3 extends over 16 amino acids. The CDR3 DNA is TGTGCCACCAGCAGAGATAGGACTAGCGGTGGGGAGACCCAGTACTTC. As protein: CATSRDRTSGGETQYF. The whole variable domain, filled in from reference TRBV15 and TRBJ2-5, reads DAMVIQNPRYQVTQFGKPVTLSCSQTLNHNVMYWYQQKSSQAPKLLFHYYDKDFNNEADTPDNFQSRRPNTSFCFLDIRSPGLGDTAMYLCATSRDRTSGGETQYFGPGTRLLVL.

The chain carries TRBV28 and TRBJ2-1, with TRBD1 matching over 7 bases. The V segment lost 6 bases and the J segment 4 bases; nucleotides outside the gene matches: 15. The CDR3 totals 17 residues. In germline, CDR1 is MDHEN, CDR2 SYDVKM. In DNA, the CDR3 is TGTGCCAGCAGAATCGCCACAGGGGACCACCTGTACAATGAGCAGTTCTTC. Translated, it gives CASRIATGDHLYNEQFF.

The rearrangement joins TRBV4-3 to TRBJ1-2, with D unresolved. V lost 0 bases, J lost 0 bases, and 8 bases lay in between. This CDR3 contains 15 residues. Germline CDR1 LGHNA, CDR2 YSLEER. CDR3 DNA sequence: TGCGCCAGCAGCCAAGATCGGGGTCCTAACTATGGCTACACCTTC. This sequence encodes CASSQDRGPNYGYTF.

This clone was seen only once. The J gene is TRBJ2-3, the V gene TRBV4-1; D possibly corresponds to TRBD1 (6 bases). The CDR3 is made up of 14 amino acids. Germline V gives CDR1 MGHRA, CDR2 YSYEKL. The V gene lost 4 bases and the J gene lost 4 bases, with 12 bases spanning the gap. In DNA form, the CDR3 reads TGCGCCAGCAGCCCTCAGGGGCGGGCAGATACGCAGTATTTT. Residues: CASSPQGRADTQYF.

The chain recombines TRBV9 with TRBJ2-7; D tentatively reads TRBD1 or TRBD2 (5 bases each). The CDR3 loop spans 15 amino acids. Germline CDR1 and CDR2: SGDLS and YYNGEE. Trimming stripped 0 bases from V and 5 bases from J, with 15 bases between. This CDR3 reads CASSVDGTKGDEQYF. DNA for the CDR3: TGTGCCAGCAGCGTAGATGGGACCAAAGGGGACGAGCAGTACTTC.

The CDR3 DNA reads as TGCGCCAGCAGCCAAGATATCGCTACCTACGAGCAGTACTTC. Translation: CASSQDIATYEQYF. V usage is TRBV4-1 and J usage is TRBJ2-7, with D unclear. Germline-derived CDR1 and CDR2 are MGHRA and YSYEKL. Trimming stripped 0 bases from V and 2 bases from J, with 8 bases between. CDR3 length equals 14 residues.

This chain joins TRBV10-3 and TRBJ2-1; D perhaps matches TRBD2 (5 bases). CDR1 is ENHRY, CDR2 SYGVKD, per germline. V shed 0 bases and J shed 2 bases, with 11 bases lying between them. CDR3 length: 16 residues. DNA for the CDR3: TGTGCCATCAGTGAGTCTGGCGGGCCGACCTACAATGAGCAGTTCTTC. Translation: CAISESGGPTYNEQFF.

V is TRBV13 and J is TRBJ2-3; TRBD2 aligns across 14 bases. The CDR3 loop spans 19 amino acids. CDR1 and CDR2 (germline): PRHDT, FYEKMQ (reference sequence). With 5 bases clipped from V and 0 bases from J, the junction kept 10 bases outside the gene matches. CDR3 region: CASSMRLAGGKISTDTQYF. The CDR3, as DNA: TGTGCCAGCAGCATGCGACTAGCGGGAGGGAAGATAAGCACAGATACGCAGTATTTT.

The chain uses TRBV2 and TRBJ2-3; the D is unclear. Germline loops: CDR1 SNHLY, CDR2 FYNNEI. V dropped 2 bases and J dropped 6 bases, with 6 bases sitting between them. The CDR3 is made up of 12 amino acids. CDR3 DNA sequence: TGTGCCAGCAGTGAAATCCAGGATACGCAGTATTTT. Encoded protein: CASSEIQDTQYF.

This clone was seen just once. The DNA for the CDR3 is TGTGCCAGCAGTCCTCCGGGTCAGCCTAAAGAGACCCAGTACTTC. Its protein is CASSPPGQPKETQYF. The rearrangement joins TRBV27 to TRBJ2-5, with unresolved D. CDR1 is MNHEY and CDR2 is SMNVEV in the germline V gene (reference sequence). The V and J ends lost 5 bases and 3 bases respectively, with 16 bases between them. CDR3 length equals 15 residues.

The V call is TRBV11-2, the J call TRBJ2-7, with D unclear. V was pared by 5 bases and J by 1 base, with 6 bases between. This CDR3 has 12 amino acids. Germline values: CDR1 SGHAT, CDR2 FQNNGV. CDR3 sequence: CASSPPSYEQYF. DNA of the CDR3: TGTGCCAGCAGCCCCCCTTCCTACGAGCAGTACTTC.

This chain uses TRBV9 with TRBJ2-1, with 9 bases fitting TRBD1. Unmatched junction bases numbered 9, after V lost 2 bases and J lost 0 bases. The CDR3 has 18 amino acids. CDR1 SGDLS and CDR2 YYNGEE come from the germline V gene. CDR3 protein: CASSVSSRTGVSYNEQFF. Here the CDR3 DNA reads TGTGCCAGCAGCGTCTCAAGCCGGACAGGGGTCTCCTACAATGAGCAGTTCTTC.

The chain links TRBV7-9 to TRBJ2-7; weak D call: TRBD2 (5 bases). CDR3 length equals 13 residues. Germline V gene lookup returns CDR1 SEHNR and CDR2 FQNEAQ (reference sequence). For the CDR3, the DNA is TGTGCTTCCAACCCGGGGTCCGCCTACGAGCAGTACTTC. It specifies CASNPGSAYEQYF.

The rearrangement links TRBV2 to TRBJ2-7; D assignment may be TRBD1 or TRBD2 (5 bases each). Trimming removed 8 bases from V and 2 bases from J, with 13 bases in between. The CDR3 sequence is 13 residues long. Germline V CDR1 and CDR2: SNHLY, FYNNEI. CDR3 protein: CASGPRGPYEQYF. The CDR3 DNA is TGTGCCAGCGGCCCGAGGGGCCCCTACGAGCAGTACTTC.

The CDR3 spells CASSVDLGTDTQYF. CDR3 nucleotide sequence: TGTGCCAGCAGCGTAGATCTTGGCACAGATACGCAGTATTTT. This chain connects TRBV9 to TRBJ2-3; no definite D call. Germline-derived CDR1 and CDR2 are SGDLS and YYNGEE. Trimming took off 0 bases at V and 1 base at J, with 6 bases between the two ends. This CDR3 has 14 amino acids.

This chain links TRBV19 with TRBJ2-7, with D possibly matching TRBD1 (5 bases). Germline V CDR1 and CDR2: LNHDA, SQIVND (reference sequence). Trimming took 7 bases from V and 3 from J, leaving 13 bases between them. The CDR3 spans 13 residues. This CDR3 reads CASTATDGYEQYF. The CDR3 nucleotides read TGTGCCAGTACCGCGACAGATGGCTACGAGCAGTACTTC.

The chain employs TRBV10-1 and TRBJ2-1; the D is unclear. With 4 bases removed from V and 6 bases from J, the gap between germline ends came to 4 bases. Looked up from germline, CDR1 is WNHNN and CDR2 is SYGVQD (reference sequence). CDR3 length equals 11 residues. The CDR3 here is CASSGGNEQFF. DNA of the CDR3: TGCGCCAGCAGTGGCGGCAATGAGCAGTTCTTC.

The chain employs TRBV13 and TRBJ2-3; 14 bases align to TRBD2. Germline values: CDR1 PRHDT, CDR2 FYEKMQ (reference sequence). The CDR3 is made up of 17 amino acids. Trimming cost V 5 bases and J 4 bases; bases outside gene matches: 8. The CDR3 bases are TGTGCCAGCAGCGCGTCCGGGACTAGCGGGAGTGCAGATACGCAGTATTTT. This codes for CASSASGTSGSADTQYF.

The chain is built from TRBV29-1 and TRBJ2-3; TRBD2 aligns across 7 bases. Germline V gene data show CDR1 as SQVTM and CDR2 as ANQGSEA. The CDR3 has 13 amino acids. V shed 6 bases, J shed 6 bases, and the junction held 9 bases outside the gene matches. CDR3 residues: CSVPGGVADTQYF. CDR3 sequence (DNA): TGCAGCGTCCCTGGGGGGGTAGCGGATACGCAGTATTTT.